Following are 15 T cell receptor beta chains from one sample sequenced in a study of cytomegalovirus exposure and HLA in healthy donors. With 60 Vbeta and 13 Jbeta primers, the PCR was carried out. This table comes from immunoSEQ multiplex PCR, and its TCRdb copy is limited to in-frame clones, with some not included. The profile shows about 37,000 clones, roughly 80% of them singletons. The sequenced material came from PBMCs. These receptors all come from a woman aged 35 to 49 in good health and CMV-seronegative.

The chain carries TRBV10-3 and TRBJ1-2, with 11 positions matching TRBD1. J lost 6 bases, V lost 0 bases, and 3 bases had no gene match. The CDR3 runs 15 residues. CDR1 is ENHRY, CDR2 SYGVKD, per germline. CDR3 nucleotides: TGTGCCATCAGTGAGTCTGGGACAGGGGGGCATGGCTACACCTTC. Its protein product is CAISESGTGGHGYTF.

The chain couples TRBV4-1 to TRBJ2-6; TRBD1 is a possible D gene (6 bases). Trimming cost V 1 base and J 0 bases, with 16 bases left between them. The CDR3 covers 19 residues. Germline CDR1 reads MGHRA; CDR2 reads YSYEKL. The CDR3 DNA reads TGCGCCAGCAGCCAAGGGCCGGGACACCCAAGCTCTGGGGCCAACGTCCTGACTTTC. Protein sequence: CASSQGPGHPSSGANVLTF.

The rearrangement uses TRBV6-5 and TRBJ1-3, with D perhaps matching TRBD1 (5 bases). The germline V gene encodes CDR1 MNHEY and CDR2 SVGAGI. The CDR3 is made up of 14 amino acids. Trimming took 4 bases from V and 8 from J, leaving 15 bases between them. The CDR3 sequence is CASSLGTTGDTIYF. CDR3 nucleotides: TGTGCCAGCAGTTTAGGGACCACGGGAGACACCATATATTTT.

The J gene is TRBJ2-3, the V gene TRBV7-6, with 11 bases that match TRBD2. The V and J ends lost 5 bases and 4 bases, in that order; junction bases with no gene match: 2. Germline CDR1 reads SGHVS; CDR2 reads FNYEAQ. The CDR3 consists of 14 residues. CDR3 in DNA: TGTGCCAGCAGCCCTAGCGGGGGGCCAGATACGCAGTATTTT. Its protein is CASSPSGGPDTQYF.

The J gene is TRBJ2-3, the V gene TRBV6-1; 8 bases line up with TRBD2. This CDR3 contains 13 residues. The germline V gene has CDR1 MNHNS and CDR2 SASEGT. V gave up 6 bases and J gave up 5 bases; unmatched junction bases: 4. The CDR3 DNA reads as TGTGCCAGCAGGGCGGGGGGAGGAGATACGCAGTATTTT. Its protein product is CASRAGGGDTQYF.

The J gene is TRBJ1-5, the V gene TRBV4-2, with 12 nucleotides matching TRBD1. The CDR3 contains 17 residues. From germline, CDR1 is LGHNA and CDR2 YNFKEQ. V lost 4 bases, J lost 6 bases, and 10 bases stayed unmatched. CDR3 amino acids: CASSRGTGGWESQPQHF. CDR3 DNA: TGTGCCAGCAGCCGTGGGACAGGGGGCTGGGAGAGTCAGCCCCAGCATTTT.

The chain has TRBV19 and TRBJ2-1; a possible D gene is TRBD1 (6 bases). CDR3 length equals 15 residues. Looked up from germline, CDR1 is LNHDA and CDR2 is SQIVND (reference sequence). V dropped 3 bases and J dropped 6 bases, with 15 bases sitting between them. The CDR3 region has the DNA TGTGCCAGTAGTATGGGGGCCCCAGGGAGCAATGAGCAGTTCTTC. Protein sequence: CASSMGAPGSNEQFF.

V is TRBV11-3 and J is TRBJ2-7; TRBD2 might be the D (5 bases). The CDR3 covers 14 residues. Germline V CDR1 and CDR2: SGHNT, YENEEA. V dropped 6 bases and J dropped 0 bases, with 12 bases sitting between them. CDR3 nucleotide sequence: TGTGCCAGCAGTCCCGGGAAGAGCTCCTACGAGCAGTACTTC. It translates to CASSPGKSSYEQYF.

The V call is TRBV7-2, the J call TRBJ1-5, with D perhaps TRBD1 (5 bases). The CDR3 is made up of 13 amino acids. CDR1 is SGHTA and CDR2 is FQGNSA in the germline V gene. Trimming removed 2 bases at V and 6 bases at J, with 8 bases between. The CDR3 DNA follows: TGTGCCAGCAGCTTACAGACAGCTCAGCCCCAGCATTTT. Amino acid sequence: CASSLQTAQPQHF.

For the CDR3, the DNA is TGTGCCAGCTCACCACGGACAGCCAACACTGAAGCTTTCTTT. Residues: CASSPRTANTEAFF. This chain links TRBV18 with TRBJ1-1; a weak D match, TRBD1 (6 bases). Germline assignment: CDR1 KGHSH and CDR2 LQKENI. The CDR3 runs 14 residues. Between the trimmed V and J ends, which lost 1 base and 2 bases, there was a span of 8 bases. Supplemented by reference TRBV18 and TRBJ1-1, the full variable domain reads NAGVMQNPRHLVRRRGQEARLRCSPMKGHSHVYWYRQLPEEGLKFMVYLQKENIIDESGMPKERFSAEFPKEGPSILRIQQVVRGDSAAYFCASSPRTANTEAFFGQGTRLTVV.

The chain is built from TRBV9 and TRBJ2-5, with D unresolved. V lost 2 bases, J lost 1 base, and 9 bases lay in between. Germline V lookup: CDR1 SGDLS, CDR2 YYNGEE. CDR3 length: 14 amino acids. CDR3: CASSVGQAQETQYF. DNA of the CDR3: TGTGCCAGCAGCGTTGGGCAGGCCCAAGAGACCCAGTACTTC.

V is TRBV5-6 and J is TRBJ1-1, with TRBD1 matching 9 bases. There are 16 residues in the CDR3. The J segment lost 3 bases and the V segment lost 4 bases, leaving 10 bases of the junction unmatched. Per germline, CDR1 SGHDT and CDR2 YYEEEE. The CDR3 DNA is TGTGCCAGCAGCCAAAAGGACAGGGGCTGGGACACTGAAGCTTTCTTT. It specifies CASSQKDRGWDTEAFF.

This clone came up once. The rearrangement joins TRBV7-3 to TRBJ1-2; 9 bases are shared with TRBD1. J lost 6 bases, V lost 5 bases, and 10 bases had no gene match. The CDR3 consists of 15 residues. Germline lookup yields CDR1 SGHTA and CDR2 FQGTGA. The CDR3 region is CASSPTGTGSDGYTF. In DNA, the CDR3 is TGTGCCAGCAGCCCAACCGGGACAGGGAGCGATGGCTACACCTTC.

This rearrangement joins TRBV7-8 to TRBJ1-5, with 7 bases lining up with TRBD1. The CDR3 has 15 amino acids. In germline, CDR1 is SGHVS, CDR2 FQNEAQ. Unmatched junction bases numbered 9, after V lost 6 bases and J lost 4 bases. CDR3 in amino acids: CASSTRAGGNQPQHF. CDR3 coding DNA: TGTGCCAGCAGTACAAGGGCAGGGGGGAATCAGCCCCAGCATTTT.

The CDR3 reads CASSFRPGTEETQYF. In DNA form, the CDR3 reads TGCGCCAGCAGCTTCCGCCCCGGGACAGAAGAGACCCAGTACTTC. This chain links TRBV5-1 with TRBJ2-5; 7 nucleotides agree with TRBD1. The V segment lost 2 bases and the J segment 3 bases; nucleotides outside the gene matches: 7. CDR3 length equals 15 residues. From germline, CDR1 is SGHRS and CDR2 YFSETQ.